These 14 T cell receptor beta chains were all obtained from the same sample, sequenced in a study of vaccination effects on CD4 cells after COVID-19. What these receptors recognize is not known. Antigen-specific CD4+ T cells expanded by the ViraFEST assay with viral peptide pools were then sequenced. Scientists isolated CD4+ T cells after an approximately ten-day culture period ended. Negative nucleocapsid antibody tests before and after vaccination confirmed no previous SARS-CoV-2 infection. Libraries were prepared by immunoSEQ multiplex PCR; TCRdb keeps only in-frame clonotypes and omits some of them. This sample has tens of thousands of clones, with approximately 74% found just once. Specimen: CD4+ T cells from PBMCs cultured with HCoV-NL63 spike peptides, collected before COVID-19 vaccination. These TCRs come from a human donor who received a COVID-19 vaccine.

The chain joins TRBV28 to TRBJ2-2, with 8 nucleotides matching TRBD1. This CDR3 spans 18 amino acids. V dropped 8 bases and J dropped 4; count of bases not matched to a gene: 18. CDR1 and CDR2 (germline): MDHEN, SYDVKM. The DNA for the CDR3 is TGTGCCAGCGATCAAACCTTTGGGACAGGCCCCCGCACCGGGGAGCTGTTTTTT. It specifies CASDQTFGTGPRTGELFF.

This clone appeared a few times. This chain connects TRBV4-3 to TRBJ2-5; D gene unclear. CDR3 length: 15 amino acids. With 1 base removed from V and 5 bases from J, the gap between germline ends came to 14 bases. Germline V gene lookup returns CDR1 LGHNA and CDR2 YSLEER. CDR3 loop: CASSQGPGQGETQYF. The CDR3 nucleotides are TGCGCCAGCAGCCAAGGGCCTGGGCAAGGGGAGACCCAGTACTTC.

The J gene is TRBJ2-1, the V gene TRBV24-1; D is perhaps TRBD1 (6 bases). Per the germline V gene, CDR1 is KGHDR and CDR2 is SFDVKD. The CDR3 sequence is 15 residues long. Trimming cost V 5 bases and J 2 bases, with 12 bases left between them. CDR3: CATSVSGAPYNEQFF. CDR3 bases: TGTGCCACCAGTGTCTCAGGGGCGCCCTACAATGAGCAGTTCTTC.

The rearrangement joins TRBV27 to TRBJ2-1; 10 bases align to TRBD2. This CDR3 contains 17 residues. The germline V gene encodes CDR1 MNHEY and CDR2 SMNVEV (reference sequence). Trimming at V came to 0 bases and at J to 4 bases, leaving 6 bases not matched to a gene. The CDR3 reads CASSLSMWTSGYNEQFF. CDR3 nucleotide sequence: TGTGCCAGCAGTTTATCGATGTGGACTAGCGGATACAATGAGCAGTTCTTC.

In DNA form, the CDR3 reads TGCGCCAGCAGCTTGGTGGTCGATGAAAAACTGTTTTTT. It yields the protein CASSLVVDEKLFF. The J gene is TRBJ1-4, the V gene TRBV5-1; unclear D gene. The CDR3 has 13 residues. The germline CDR1 and CDR2 sequences are SGHRS and YFSETQ. Between the trimmed V and J ends, which lost 0 bases and 6 bases, there was a span of 6 bases.

The chain couples TRBV6-2 or TRBV6-3 to TRBJ1-1; D perhaps matches TRBD1 (5 bases). Per the germline V gene, CDR1 is MNHEY and CDR2 is SVGEGT. The length of the CDR3 is 12 residues. The germline V and J ends were trimmed by 0 bases and 6 bases, with 5 bases remaining between them. CDR3 in amino acids: CASSYSGAEAFF. Here the CDR3 DNA reads TGTGCCAGCAGTTACTCGGGGGCTGAAGCTTTCTTT.

The chain has TRBV30 and TRBJ1-1; D is undetermined. This CDR3 comprises 13 residues. V dropped 4 bases and J dropped 0 bases, with 9 bases sitting between them. Looked up from germline, CDR1 is GTSNPN and CDR2 is SVGIG (reference sequence). The CDR3 is CAWKEFMNTEAFF. DNA for the CDR3: TGTGCCTGGAAGGAGTTCATGAACACTGAAGCTTTCTTT.

J is TRBJ1-1 and V is TRBV6-5, with TRBD1 as a possible D gene (6 bases). From germline, CDR1 is MNHEY and CDR2 SVGAGI. V lost 5 bases and J lost 4, with 14 bases in between. This CDR3 comprises 14 residues. The CDR3 reads CASSRTGPRTEAFF. CDR3 in DNA: TGTGCCAGCAGTCGTACAGGGCCCCGCACTGAAGCTTTCTTT.

The V gene is TRBV25-1, the J gene TRBJ2-3; a weak D match, TRBD1 (6 bases). This CDR3 contains 14 residues. Germline CDR1 MGHDK, CDR2 SYGVNS. The ends were cut back, 7 bases at V and 6 bases at J, with 17 bases in the middle. The CDR3 sequence: CASTTGTSWDTQYF. The DNA for the CDR3 is TGTGCCAGCACAACCGGGACATCTTGGGATACGCAGTATTTT.

This clone showed up just a few times. This chain uses TRBV25-1 with TRBJ2-2; D remains unclear. The length of the CDR3 is 13 residues. Trimming stripped 9 bases from V and 3 bases from J, with 11 bases between. Germline CDR1 reads MGHDK; CDR2 reads SYGVNS. CDR3 in DNA: TGTGCCAGTTCAACACCCGACACCGGGGAGCTGTTTTTT. Amino acids: CASSTPDTGELFF.

The chain recombines TRBV2 with TRBJ2-1; D remains ambiguous. V was shortened by 3 bases and J by 8 bases, with 2 bases between the two germline ends. Germline CDR1 SNHLY, CDR2 FYNNEI. The CDR3 sequence is 10 residues long. The chain's CDR3 is CASSDYEQFF. The CDR3 DNA sequence: TGTGCCAGCAGTGATTATGAGCAGTTCTTC.

The chain is built from TRBV2 and TRBJ2-1, with 9 bases identical to TRBD1. There are 16 residues in the CDR3. Trimming removed 9 bases from V and 7 bases from J; junction bases left unmatched: 16. Germline V gene data show CDR1 as SNHLY and CDR2 as FYNNEI. CDR3 sequence (DNA): TGTGCCAGACATCCCGGGACAGGGTTTTATCGGAATGAGCAGTTCTTC. Its protein is CARHPGTGFYRNEQFF.

A few counts support this clone. The chain has TRBV2 and TRBJ2-5; D not resolved. Trimming stripped 1 base from V and 7 bases from J, with 10 bases between. This CDR3 is 13 amino acids long. The germline V gene encodes CDR1 SNHLY and CDR2 FYNNEI. This CDR3 is CASSEDGPATQYF. CDR3 in DNA: TGTGCCAGCAGTGAAGATGGTCCCGCGACCCAGTACTTC.

The V and J genes are TRBV7-2 and TRBJ1-4; possible D gene TRBD1, 5 bases. Germline assignment: CDR1 SGHTA and CDR2 FQGNSA. The CDR3 is 14 amino acids. Between the trimmed V and J ends, which lost 5 bases and 8 bases, there was a span of 15 bases. The CDR3 spells CASSPMGQLEKLFF. CDR3 coding DNA: TGTGCCAGCAGCCCTATGGGGCAGTTAGAAAAACTGTTTTTT.